This T cell receptor beta chain was obtained from a study of beta chain features in type 1 diabetes. Study in general: Patients looked much like healthy donors when it came to age, gender and cell yields. Sorted cells, around 100 million in number, were examined across all samples. Findings and caveats of the study: High-TCR-expressing cells could be over-represented by cDNA sequencing.

This CDR3 region has 14 residues. Trimming stripped 1 base from V and 5 bases from J, with 12 bases between. Germline V gene sequence: CDR1 SGHNT, CDR2 YYREEE (reference sequence). Expressed TCRB transcripts were sequenced because the isolated RNA had all been reverse transcribed beforehand. This table comes from immunoSEQ multiplex PCR, and its TCRdb copy is limited to in-frame clones, with some not included. This sample carries fewer than 650,000 clones, about 14% of them seen once, and the ten largest clones take around 0.1%. Comments on this clone: The antigen is undetermined.

This TCR derives from a young man in good health. The gene calls are TRBV5-4 and TRBJ1-1; the D gene is possibly TRBD1 (6 bases). Sequencing was carried out using naive CD4+ T cells from blood. The CDR3 DNA is TGTGCCAGCAGCTTGCCCAACAGGGAGACTGAAGCTTTCTTT. Amino acids: CASSLPNRETEAFF.